Listed below are T cell receptor beta chains from one sample, sequenced in a study of blood T cells in healthy people across ages. A single record per CDR3 protein comes from TCRdb applying MiXCR to the 5' RACE reads. The sample lists over 1,500,000 distinct CDR3 sequences, around 50% occurring once. Sequencing input: blood. These receptors came from a middle-aged woman in good health. The conserved cysteine and the conserved F or W are not part of the CDR3 here.

len	v_gene	CDR3aa
14	TRBV29-1	SVEEGPGSGASVLT
15	TRBV27	ASSLIYGRVSSYEQY
13	TRBV10-3	AISAGTGSSYEQY
10	TRBV25-1	ATADLAYEQY
11	TRBV20-1	TFARTGAETQY
12	TRBV19	ASSMVDSYNEQF
12	TRBV7-9	ASSRMGVQVEQY
10	TRBV20-1	SARGESREAF
17	TRBV7-2	ASSLWAQGTGRGNQPQH
12	TRBV7-2	ASGRQGRSDTQY
12	TRBV20-1	SAAAPRTPYEQY
10	TRBV28	ASSFGKNIQY
15	TRBV4-3	ASSQADTGTSLEKLF
13	TRBV5-1	ASSLGTKTLNEQF